This T cell receptor (beta chain) was identified during a study of shared clonotypes between healthy human individuals. Study results and caveats: Sorted-subset sequencing, rarefaction showed, was incomplete despite large depth.

Worth noting for this clone: What it binds is not known.

Germline CDR1 reads GTSNPN; CDR2 reads SVGIG (reference sequence). V dropped 7 bases and J dropped 2; count of bases not matched to a gene: 6. The CDR3 contains 13 residues. Assay: immunoSEQ multiplex PCR; the TCRdb copy retains only in-frame clones and omits some. The repertoire holds about 2.4 million clones, 80% to 95% seen once, with 0.36% in the top ten. This clonotype was sampled from a man aged 18 to 30 in good health. Some clones in this sample may be carry-over from other donors' samples. The chain carries TRBV30 and TRBJ2-3; TRBD2 matches 7 bases. What was sequenced was naive CD4+ T cells from PBMCs. The subset here: CD45RA+ positively selected. CDR3 loop: CASGGGDTDTQYF. The CDR3 bases are TGTGCCTCGGGAGGAGGTGACACAGATACGCAGTATTTT.